These 29 T cell receptor beta chains were sequenced from one sample in a study of human T cells and chemical hapten exposure (dated by TCRdb to the early 2020s). The intended sense of this specimen's time point label: pre-sensitization, week 0. In light of the paper, this sample's treatment or condition label describes: therapeutic diphenylcyclopropenone sensitization with weekly scalp DPC. Receptor libraries were prepared by RACE. Sequencer: NextSeq 500. TCRdb passed the public sequencing reads through fastp at Q25 and MiXCR, retaining productive beta sequences. Each entry merges the rows of one CDR3 protein and shows their most common DNA and genes. The sample table lists a few hundred thousand distinct CDR3 sequences, about 7.7% of them with a count of one. The top ten constitute more than 1% of the sample. The sequencing used whole blood, collected in connection with sensitization to the hapten diphenylcyclopropenone (DPC). These TCRs come from a man between 18 and 29 years old with alopecia areata. Some clones in this sample may be carry-over from other donors' samples.

This clonotype was counted only a few times. The chain combines TRBV10-1 with TRBJ2-4, with 8 bases identical to TRBD2. This CDR3 region has 16 residues. V lost 2 bases to trimming and J lost 3 bases; unmatched junction nucleotides: 6. The germline gives CDR1 WNHNN, CDR2 SYGVQD (reference sequence). CDR3 in DNA: TGCGCCAGCAGTGAGGCCCCGGGGGGGGGCAAAAACATTCAGTACTTC. Protein product: CASSEAPGGGKNIQYF.

This clonotype was seen a handful of times. The chain employs TRBV7-2 and TRBJ2-3, with 9 nucleotides matching TRBD1. Trimming took 5 bases from V and 6 from J; bases not matched to a gene: 12. The CDR3 runs 16 residues. Germline CDR1 reads SGHTA; CDR2 reads FQGNSA. The DNA of the CDR3 is TGTGCCAGCAGCCCACACCGGGACAGGGCCCCCGATACGCAGTATTTT. Its translation is CASSPHRDRAPDTQYF.

CDR3 nucleotide sequence: TGCGCCAGCAGCTTGAAAGGGGGCTTCAGCACAGATACGCAGTATTTT. Its protein product is CASSLKGGFSTDTQYF. The J gene is TRBJ2-3, the V gene TRBV5-1; 7 bases align to TRBD1. Unmatched junction bases numbered 5, after V lost 1 base and J lost 0 bases. This CDR3 is built from 16 residues. In germline, CDR1 is SGHRS, CDR2 YFSETQ. Together with reference TRBV5-1 and TRBJ2-3, the CDR3 gives the full variable domain: KAGVTQTPRYLIKTRGQQVTLSCSPISGHRSVSWYQQTPGQGLQFLFEYFSETQRNKGNFPGRFSGRQFSNSRSEMNVSTLELGDSALYLCASSLKGGFSTDTQYFGPGTRLTVL.

This clonotype was seen more than once but under ten times. The rearrangement joins TRBV5-1 to TRBJ1-2; possible D gene TRBD1, 5 bases. Trimming shortened V by 4 bases and J by 1 base, and 20 bases separated the two germline ends. Germline CDR1 reads SGHRS; CDR2 reads YFSETQ. The CDR3 has 17 residues. The CDR3 loop reads CASSPDGTGTDNYGYTF. In DNA, the CDR3 is TGCGCCAGCAGCCCGGACGGAACGGGGACTGATAACTATGGCTACACCTTC.

This clonotype showed up just a few times. V usage is TRBV4-1 and J usage is TRBJ1-4, with D perhaps TRBD1 (6 bases). Germline CDR1 and CDR2: MGHRA and YSYEKL. The CDR3 sequence is 15 residues long. V was trimmed by 1 base and J by 11 bases, leaving 17 bases between them. The CDR3 nucleotides read TGCGCCAGCAGCCAAGCAGGGGCCGCACCCTCCAAACTGTTTTTT. Protein: CASSQAGAAPSKLFF.

CDR3 loop: CASSPPRRQTYEQYF. CDR3 nucleotides: TGTGCCAGCAGTCCACCCCGGAGACAGACCTACGAGCAGTACTTC. The rearrangement uses TRBV28 and TRBJ2-7; possible D gene TRBD1, 5 bases. The ends were cut back, 5 bases at V and 2 bases at J, with 16 bases in the middle. Per the germline V gene, CDR1 is MDHEN and CDR2 is SYDVKM. This CDR3 comprises 15 residues. Full variable domain (remainder filled in from reference TRBV28 and TRBJ2-7): DVKVTQSSRYLVKRTGEKVFLECVQDMDHENMFWYRQDPGLGLRLIYFSYDVKMKEKGDIPEGYSVSREKKERFSLILESASTNQTSMYLCASSPPRRQTYEQYFGPGTRLTVT.

The chain joins TRBV29-1 to TRBJ1-5, with D tentatively TRBD1 (5 bases). Trimming pared 5 bases from V and 1 base from J, leaving 12 bases between. Germline lookup yields CDR1 SQVTM and CDR2 ANQGSEA. The CDR3 has 14 residues. CDR3 in DNA: TGCAGCGTTTGGGCAGGGAAGAGCAATCAGCCCCAGCATTTT. Translated, it gives CSVWAGKSNQPQHF.

This clonotype was seen at least ten times. CDR3 DNA: TGCGCCAGCAGCCGCCTTGATTCACCCCTCCACTTT. Translating gives CASSRLDSPLHF. V gene TRBV5-1 combines with J gene TRBJ1-6; D is unresolved. V gave up 4 bases and J gave up 8 bases, with 7 bases separating them. CDR1 and CDR2 from the germline V gene are SGHRS and YFSETQ. This CDR3 contains 12 residues.

This clonotype was detected ten times or more. This sequence joins TRBV20-1 and TRBJ2-4, with 7 bases that match TRBD2. The length of the CDR3 is 14 residues. The germline V gene has CDR1 DFQATT and CDR2 SNEGSKA (reference sequence). After removal of 3 bases from V and 3 bases from J, the junction contained 5 bases not matched to a gene. This CDR3 reads CSASLAGDKNIQYF. The CDR3 DNA reads TGCAGTGCTAGCCTGGCGGGAGACAAAAACATTCAGTACTTC.

J is TRBJ2-7 and V is TRBV12-3 or TRBV12-4, with unresolved D. V was cut by 3 bases and J by 2 bases, with 14 bases left in between. The CDR3 has 15 residues. The CDR3 region has the DNA TGTGCCAGCAGTTTGAAATTTCCCGGAACCTACGAGCAGTACTTC. It is translated as CASSLKFPGTYEQYF.

CDR3 DNA sequence: TGTGCCAGCAGGTTTGACAGGGCTGGAAACACCATATATTTT. Amino acid sequence: CASRFDRAGNTIYF. The chain combines TRBV6-1 with TRBJ1-3; 7 positions match TRBD1. There are 14 residues in the CDR3. V dropped 6 bases and J dropped 2; count of bases not matched to a gene: 4. Germline CDR1 MNHNS, CDR2 SASEGT.

This clonotype has a count of ten or more. The chain employs TRBV28 and TRBJ2-5; D uncertain. Germline V gene sequence: CDR1 MDHEN, CDR2 SYDVKM. CDR3 length: 13 amino acids. V was trimmed by 7 bases and J by 6 bases, leaving 15 bases between them. CDR3 protein: CASTTGTRKTQYF. In DNA, the CDR3 is TGTGCCAGCACCACTGGCACCAGAAAGACCCAGTACTTC. Drawing the rest from reference TRBV28 and TRBJ2-5, the complete variable domain is DVKVTQSSRYLVKRTGEKVFLECVQDMDHENMFWYRQDPGLGLRLIYFSYDVKMKEKGDIPEGYSVSREKKERFSLILESASTNQTSMYLCASTTGTRKTQYFGPGTRLLVL.

The chain has TRBV2 and TRBJ2-6; TRBD1 agrees at 8 bases. V trimming: 4 bases; J trimming: 4 bases; junction bases outside the gene matches: 6. Germline CDR1 SNHLY, CDR2 FYNNEI. The CDR3 spans 16 residues. CDR3 sequence (DNA): TGTGCCAGCAGTGCATTCAGGGGGCCGGGGGCCAACGTCCTGACTTTC. Residues: CASSAFRGPGANVLTF.

The table lists this clonotype with a few counts. The CDR3 bases are TGCGCCAGCACCACGCAGGCTTCTGGGGCCAACGTCCTGACTTTC. Its protein product is CASTTQASGANVLTF. The rearrangement links TRBV10-2 to TRBJ2-6; no definite D call. The ends were cut back, 7 bases at V and 1 base at J, with 11 bases in the middle. CDR1 WSHSY and CDR2 SAAADI come from the germline V gene. There are 15 residues in the CDR3.

In this sample, this clonotype turned up many times. This rearrangement joins TRBV29-1 to TRBJ1-1, with D unresolved. The length of the CDR3 is 12 residues. Germline V gene sequence: CDR1 SQVTM, CDR2 ANQGSEA. V was clipped by 5 bases and J by 4 bases, with 11 bases between them. Written as DNA, the CDR3 is TGCAGCGTTTATCTGGTTTTCACTGAAGCTTTCTTT. As protein: CSVYLVFTEAFF.

The V gene is TRBV7-9, the J gene TRBJ1-1; D is possibly TRBD1 (5 bases). Trimming took 0 bases from V and 4 from J, leaving 18 bases between them. This CDR3 region has 17 residues. Germline loops: CDR1 SEHNR, CDR2 FQNEAQ (reference sequence). CDR3 nucleotides: TGTGCCAGCAGCTTAGCCTCTTCAGGCAGGGAGAGCACTGAAGCTTTCTTT. Protein: CASSLASSGRESTEAFF.

This clonotype was counted at least ten times. The chain links TRBV28 to TRBJ2-1, with 10 bases matching TRBD2. J gave up 3 bases and V 6 bases, and 8 bases lay outside the gene matches. This CDR3 region has 16 residues. Germline CDR1 is MDHEN and CDR2 is SYDVKM. CDR3 residues: CASSPSLAGYYNEQFF. Here the CDR3 DNA reads TGTGCCAGCAGCCCCTCACTAGCGGGGTACTACAATGAGCAGTTCTTC.

V usage is TRBV7-2 and J usage is TRBJ2-5, with 7 bases fitting TRBD2. CDR3 length: 16 residues. Germline V lookup: CDR1 SGHTA, CDR2 FQGNSA. Losses at the gene ends were 5 bases for V and 9 bases for J; bases not matched to a gene: 18. DNA for the CDR3: TGTGCCAGCAGCCTCGGACGGTACGCGGTTCGGGGGGCCCAGTACTTC. Its translation is CASSLGRYAVRGAQYF. Supplemented by reference TRBV7-2 and TRBJ2-5, the full variable domain reads GAGVSQSPSNKVTEKGKDVELRCDPISGHTALYWYRQSLGQGLEFLIYFQGNSAPDKSGLPSDRFSAERTGGSVSTLTIQRTQQEDSAVYLCASSLGRYAVRGAQYFGPGTRLLVL.

This clonotype was seen only a few times. This chain uses TRBV28 with TRBJ2-3; tentative D call: TRBD1 (6 bases). Germline V gene sequence: CDR1 MDHEN, CDR2 SYDVKM. The V end lost 2 bases, the J end lost 4 bases, and 16 bases lay between the germline ends. This CDR3 has 16 residues. The CDR3 sequence: CASSLIRQVGADTQYF. CDR3 nucleotides: TGTGCCAGCAGTTTAATTAGACAGGTGGGGGCAGATACGCAGTATTTT.

The chain links TRBV7-3 to TRBJ2-5, with no clear D. V was cut by 2 bases and J by 4 bases, with 14 bases left in between. Germline V gene sequence: CDR1 SGHTA, CDR2 FQGTGA. The CDR3 length is 15 residues. CDR3 protein: CASSLGSAEPETQYF. CDR3 nucleotides: TGTGCCAGCAGCTTAGGGTCGGCAGAACCAGAGACCCAGTACTTC.

CDR3: CASSFRPYQETQYF. Here the CDR3 DNA reads TGTGCCAGCAGCTTTCGCCCGTACCAAGAGACCCAGTACTTC. This chain joins TRBV5-5 and TRBJ2-5; D is ambiguous. V lost 2 bases and J 0 bases, leaving 8 bases between the germline ends. The CDR3 has 14 residues. Germline CDR1 and CDR2: SGHKS and YYEKEE (reference sequence).

This clonotype was counted at least ten times. This chain connects TRBV7-9 to TRBJ2-5, with 10 nucleotides matching TRBD2. The CDR3 length is 17 residues. Germline CDR1 SEHNR, CDR2 FQNEAQ (reference sequence). After removal of 7 bases from V and 3 bases from J, the junction contained 14 bases not matched to a gene. CDR3 sequence reads: CASTIAGGSTSKETQYF. The CDR3 coding sequence is TGTGCCAGCACCATAGCGGGGGGCTCTACTTCCAAAGAGACCCAGTACTTC.

This clonotype was counted at least ten times. This chain joins TRBV3-1 and TRBJ2-5; D not resolved. Germline CDR1 LGHDT, CDR2 YNNKEL (reference sequence). Trimming took off 0 bases at V and 1 base at J, with 12 bases between the two ends. The CDR3 length is 16 residues. The CDR3 region is CASSQDREQSQETQYF. As DNA, the CDR3 is TGTGCCAGCAGCCAAGATAGGGAACAGTCCCAAGAGACCCAGTACTTC.

In this sample, this clonotype turned up many times. The chain recombines TRBV6-5 with TRBJ2-5, with a possible D match to TRBD1 (5 bases). The CDR3 covers 14 residues. CDR1 and CDR2 from the germline V gene are MNHEY and SVGAGI. V lost 0 bases and J lost 2, with 7 bases in between. The CDR3 sequence is CASSYSAGQETQYF. As DNA, the CDR3 is TGTGCCAGCAGTTACTCGGCAGGGCAAGAGACCCAGTACTTC.

In this sample, this clonotype turned up a few times. The CDR3 DNA is TGTGCCAGCAGCCGACGCTCCTCCTACAATGAGCAGTTCTTC. It codes for CASSRRSSYNEQFF. This chain joins TRBV28 and TRBJ2-1, with no clear D. The CDR3 totals 14 residues. Germline V gene data show CDR1 as MDHEN and CDR2 as SYDVKM. Deletions cut 6 bases from V and 0 bases from J, with 9 bases between. Looking up the rest from reference TRBV28 and TRBJ2-1 gives the full variable domain: DVKVTQSSRYLVKRTGEKVFLECVQDMDHENMFWYRQDPGLGLRLIYFSYDVKMKEKGDIPEGYSVSREKKERFSLILESASTNQTSMYLCASSRRSSYNEQFFGPGTRLTVL.

This clonotype was counted between two and nine times. This sequence joins TRBV11-1 and TRBJ2-1; 8 nucleotides line up with TRBD2. This CDR3 region has 17 residues. Trimming removed 3 bases from V and 7 bases from J; junction bases left unmatched: 14. CDR1 is SGHAT and CDR2 is FQDESV in the germline V gene (reference sequence). This CDR3 reads CASSFARNGGAVNEQFF. CDR3 coding DNA: TGTGCCAGCAGCTTTGCCAGGAACGGGGGGGCCGTAAATGAGCAGTTCTTC.

This clonotype was seen ten or more times. The V gene is TRBV11-2, the J gene TRBJ1-1; possible D gene TRBD1, 5 bases. Per germline, CDR1 SGHAT and CDR2 FQNNGV. Deletions cut 5 bases from V and 10 bases from J, with 14 bases between. The CDR3 is 12 amino acids. CDR3 protein: CASSRVRGGAFF. CDR3 bases: TGTGCCAGCAGCAGGGTTCGCGGGGGAGCTTTCTTT.

This clonotype appeared a few times. The chain carries TRBV9 and TRBJ2-2; no definite D call. Trimming cost V 2 bases and J 0 bases, with 8 bases left between them. The CDR3 covers 15 residues. The germline V gene has CDR1 SGDLS and CDR2 YYNGEE. Here the CDR3 DNA reads TGTGCCAGCAGCGTTTCCGGGCCGAACACCGGGGAGCTGTTTTTT. It encodes CASSVSGPNTGELFF.

This chain connects TRBV7-9 to TRBJ2-7, with 9 bases lining up with TRBD2. Trimming at V came to 5 bases and at J to 1 base, leaving 3 bases not matched to a gene. The length of the CDR3 is 14 residues. CDR1 and CDR2 (germline): SEHNR, FQNEAQ (reference sequence). CDR3 region: CASSRLAASYEQYF. The CDR3 DNA reads as TGTGCCAGCAGCAGACTAGCGGCTTCCTACGAGCAGTACTTC.